What follows are 18 T cell receptor beta chains derived from one specimen sequenced in a study of Ad26.COV2.S vaccination and SARS-CoV-2 variants. Documented treatment: around 19 received Ad26.COV2.S at low or high dose, single or two shots; roughly five received placebo; per-sample allocation not given. The samples were gathered on day 63 after the first injection of vaccine or placebo. The table came from immunoSEQ multiplex PCR; TCRdb's copy has only in-frame clones and leaves some out. The table records about 410,000 clones, approximately 90% of them present only once. Sample: peripheral blood, taken in a trial of Ad26.COV2.S vaccine versus placebo. The receptors shown here come from a person aged 18-65 years who received the Ad26.COV2.S COVID-19 vaccine or a placebo.

This sequence joins TRBV11-2 and TRBJ2-2, with D unresolved. V was pared by 2 bases and J by 3 bases, with 4 bases between. Per the germline V gene, CDR1 is SGHAT and CDR2 is FQNNGV. CDR3 length equals 13 residues. The CDR3 DNA is TGTGCCAGCAGCTTATTGGACACCGGGGAGCTGTTTTTT. As protein: CASSLLDTGELFF.

This rearrangement joins TRBV19 to TRBJ2-7; D perhaps matches TRBD2 (6 bases). The V and J ends lost 5 bases and 7 bases respectively, with 12 bases between them. CDR1 is LNHDA and CDR2 is SQIVND in the germline V gene (reference sequence). This CDR3 spans 12 amino acids. The CDR3 loop is CASSARGREQYF. DNA for the CDR3: TGTGCCAGTAGTGCCCGGGGGAGGGAGCAGTACTTC.

V and J are TRBV28 and TRBJ2-1; unclear D gene. Germline CDR1 reads MDHEN; CDR2 reads SYDVKM. The CDR3 is 14 residues long. V lost 5 bases and J 3 bases, leaving 11 bases between the germline ends. The CDR3 region is CASSGAPGYNEQFF. CDR3 sequence (DNA): TGTGCCAGCAGTGGAGCCCCTGGCTACAATGAGCAGTTCTTC.

This clone has only one observation. The rearrangement links TRBV27 to TRBJ1-6; tentatively, D is TRBD1 (5 bases). Germline-derived CDR1 and CDR2 are MNHEY and SMNVEV (reference sequence). V was cut by 6 bases and J by 10 bases, with 16 bases left in between. The CDR3 has 14 amino acids. Written as DNA, the CDR3 is TGTGCCAGCAGCGTCGGGACGGGGGGATCACCCCTCCACTTT. Protein sequence: CASSVGTGGSPLHF.

The chain joins TRBV28 to TRBJ2-4, with TRBD1 identical over 7 bases. The CDR3 has 16 residues. Trimming removed 6 bases from V and 1 base from J; junction bases left unmatched: 9. Germline-derived CDR1 and CDR2 are MDHEN and SYDVKM. The CDR3 reads CASSPVGGRAKNIQYF. CDR3 coding DNA: TGTGCCAGCAGCCCGGTAGGGGGCCGCGCCAAAAACATTCAGTACTTC.

V and J are TRBV6-6 and TRBJ2-1; 16 bases are a match to TRBD2. CDR3 length: 16 amino acids. The V gene end was trimmed by 2 bases and the J gene end by 7 bases; junction bases not matched to a gene: 2. Looked up from germline, CDR1 is MNHNY and CDR2 is SVGAGI (reference sequence). The CDR3 region is CASSYPGLAGGNEQFF. CDR3 coding DNA: TGTGCCAGCAGTTACCCGGGACTAGCGGGAGGGAATGAGCAGTTCTTC.

This clone was picked up one time. The chain uses TRBV12-3 or TRBV12-4 and TRBJ2-1, with 8 bases fitting TRBD2. The CDR3 runs 13 residues. With 7 bases clipped from V and 4 bases from J, the junction kept 3 bases outside the gene matches. The CDR3 nucleotides read TGTGCCAGCAAGGGCGGGAGGTACAATGAGCAGTTCTTC. Protein: CASKGGRYNEQFF.

The CDR3 spells CASSATGTGELFF. CDR3 DNA: TGTGCCAGCAGCGCCACAGGCACCGGGGAGCTGTTTTTT. The chain joins TRBV7-3 to TRBJ2-2; D perhaps matches TRBD1 (5 bases). Germline V lookup: CDR1 SGHTA, CDR2 FQGTGA. This CDR3 has 13 amino acids. The V and J ends lost 5 bases and 4 bases respectively, with 8 bases between them. The full variable domain, rest sourced from reference TRBV7-3 and TRBJ2-2, is GAGVSQTPSNKVTEKGKYVELRCDPISGHTALYWYRQSLGQGPEFLIYFQGTGAADDSGLPNDRFFAVRPEGSVSTLKIQRTERGDSAVYLCASSATGTGELFFGEGSRLTVL.

The chain links TRBV29-1 to TRBJ2-1, with 10 bases identical to TRBD2. Trimming took 7 bases from V and 4 from J; bases not matched to a gene: 4. The CDR3 length is 13 residues. Germline assignment: CDR1 SQVTM and CDR2 ANQGSEA. The CDR3 here is CSGTSGTYNEQFF. The CDR3 coding sequence is TGCAGCGGTACTAGCGGGACTTACAATGAGCAGTTCTTC.

The chain employs TRBV7-3 and TRBJ2-5; 8 bases align to TRBD1. Germline CDR1 SGHTA, CDR2 FQGTGA. The CDR3 runs to 16 residues. J gave up 5 bases and V 2 bases, and 10 bases lay outside the gene matches. The CDR3 sequence is CASSLDRGGPGETQYF. In DNA, the CDR3 is TGTGCCAGCAGCTTAGACAGGGGCGGCCCTGGGGAGACCCAGTACTTC.

The chain has TRBV11-3 and TRBJ1-6, with a tentative D call TRBD1 (6 bases). Trimming stripped 1 base from V and 7 bases from J, with 11 bases between. The V gene's germline CDR1 is SGHNT and CDR2 YENEEA. The CDR3 covers 15 residues. This CDR3 reads CASSLGRGANSPLHF. The DNA for the CDR3 is TGTGCCAGCAGCTTAGGCAGGGGCGCCAATTCACCCCTCCACTTT. Combining the CDR3 with reference TRBV11-3 and TRBJ1-6 gives the whole variable domain EAGVVQSPRYKIIEKKQPVAFWCNPISGHNTLYWYLQNLGQGPELLIRYENEEAVDDSQLPKDRFSAERLKGVDSTLKIQPAELGDSAVYLCASSLGRGANSPLHFGNGTRLTVT.

The chain combines TRBV7-2 with TRBJ1-2; D is ambiguous. This CDR3 is built from 12 residues. V gave up 5 bases and J gave up 4 bases, with 8 bases separating them. Germline-derived CDR1 and CDR2 are SGHTA and FQGNSA. Here the CDR3 reads CASSLESYGYTF. The CDR3 DNA follows: TGTGCCAGCAGCCTGGAGTCCTATGGCTACACCTTC.

The chain uses TRBV11-3 and TRBJ2-1, with a weak D call TRBD2 (6 bases). Germline V gives CDR1 SGHNT, CDR2 YENEEA. Trimming took off 4 bases at V and 8 bases at J, with 30 bases between the two ends. This CDR3 contains 19 residues. As DNA, the CDR3 is TGTGCCAGCAGCTCGGCCCAAGTATGGGACTCGAATTTTACGGATGAGCAGTTCTTC. Its protein is CASSSAQVWDSNFTDEQFF.

This rearrangement joins TRBV28 to TRBJ1-3; a weak D match, TRBD1 (5 bases). The V end lost 5 bases, the J end lost 0 bases, and 14 bases lay between the germline ends. The germline gives CDR1 MDHEN, CDR2 SYDVKM. The CDR3 is 16 residues long. In nucleotides, the CDR3 is TGTGCCAGCAGTCAGCGGGACGGCTACTCTGGAAACACCATATATTTT. Protein: CASSQRDGYSGNTIYF. Full variable domain (missing parts from reference TRBV28 and TRBJ1-3): DVKVTQSSRYLVKRTGEKVFLECVQDMDHENMFWYRQDPGLGLRLIYFSYDVKMKEKGDIPEGYSVSREKKERFSLILESASTNQTSMYLCASSQRDGYSGNTIYFGEGSWLTVV.

The V call is TRBV11-3, the J call TRBJ2-5, with 9 bases that match TRBD2. Losses at the gene ends were 1 base for V and 0 bases for J; bases not matched to a gene: 3. The CDR3 is 16 amino acids. The germline gives CDR1 SGHNT, CDR2 YENEEA. CDR3 nucleotides: TGTGCCAGCAGCTTAGGGGTAGCGGGAGACCAAGAGACCCAGTACTTC. Translating it yields CASSLGVAGDQETQYF.

This chain uses TRBV7-9 with TRBJ1-1, with a tentative D call TRBD1 (6 bases). This CDR3 spans 15 amino acids. Per germline, CDR1 SEHNR and CDR2 FQNEAQ (reference sequence). V lost 3 bases and J 8 bases, leaving 19 bases between the germline ends. CDR3 DNA sequence: TGTGCCAGCAGCTTCGCGACAGGTCCTCCCCAGGAAGCTTTCTTT. As protein: CASSFATGPPQEAFF.

V usage is TRBV28 and J usage is TRBJ2-1, with 7 positions matching TRBD2. The J segment lost 6 bases and the V segment lost 8 bases, leaving 7 bases of the junction unmatched. The CDR3 covers 13 residues. In germline, CDR1 is MDHEN, CDR2 SYDVKM. DNA of the CDR3: TGTGCCAGCTGGGGCGGGAGCCTCAATGAGCAGTTCTTC. Translating it yields CASWGGSLNEQFF.

The rearrangement joins TRBV3-1 (or the pseudogene TRBV3-2) to TRBJ2-6; 7 bases map to TRBD2. Germline CDR1 is LGHDT and CDR2 is YNNKEL (reference sequence). The trim removed 4 bases at V and 0 bases at J, leaving 3 bases unmatched. The CDR3 has 16 residues. The CDR3 DNA reads TGTGCCAGCAGCCGGGAGGGCGGCTCTGGGGCCAACGTCCTGACTTTC. Residues: CASSREGGSGANVLTF.